The 6 T cell receptor beta chains below all came from one sample that was sequenced in a study of T-cell memory formation after mild COVID-19. TCRdb redid the calling of the 5' RACE reads with MiXCR, one entry per CDR3 protein. The sample holds 110,000 to 150,000 distinct CDR3 sequences, 14% seen once. The sequenced sample was PBMCs or a T cell subset sorted from them (not recorded which). These receptors were taken from an adult woman who had mild COVID-19 (a few samples of this study predate the infection). Cell type and time point are not known.

This clonotype was observed a few times. The chain recombines TRBV7-3 with TRBJ1-1; TRBD1 is a possible D gene (6 bases). The CDR3 is made up of 15 amino acids. Germline CDR1 SGHTA, CDR2 FQGTGA. V was pared by 1 base and J by 3 bases, with 12 bases between. Here the CDR3 reads CASSLIGGPDTEAFF. The CDR3 DNA reads as TGTGCCAGCAGCTTAATTGGGGGCCCGGACACTGAAGCTTTCTTT.

This clonotype turned up a few times. CDR3 bases: TGTGCCAGCAGCTTATCTGGGGTAGGACAGCCCCAGCATTTT. Amino acids: CASSLSGVGQPQHF. The chain carries TRBV13 and TRBJ1-5; D is undetermined. CDR1 PRHDT and CDR2 FYEKMQ come from the germline V gene (reference sequence). The CDR3 loop spans 14 amino acids. Trimming removed 2 bases from V and 7 bases from J, with 12 bases in between.

The chain carries TRBV7-9 and TRBJ1-2; D is unresolved. The V end lost 6 bases, the J end lost 9 bases, and 23 bases lay between the germline ends. The CDR3 length is 15 residues. Germline CDR1 is SEHNR and CDR2 is FQNEAQ (reference sequence). CDR3 loop: CASRREPDLSGSYTF. Written as DNA, the CDR3 is TGTGCCAGCAGACGCGAGCCAGACCTAAGCGGGAGCTACACCTTC.

The chain links TRBV7-3 to TRBJ2-3; D not certain. With 0 bases removed from V and 4 bases from J, the gap between germline ends came to 14 bases. The CDR3 is made up of 16 amino acids. Germline CDR1 reads SGHTA; CDR2 reads FQGTGA. CDR3 residues: CASSLTGASRSDTQYF. CDR3 nucleotide sequence: TGTGCCAGCAGCTTAACAGGAGCCTCTAGGTCAGATACGCAGTATTTT.

This clonotype occurred many times. The chain recombines TRBV5-1 with TRBJ2-1, with 10 bases that match TRBD2. V trimming: 4 bases; J trimming: 4 bases; junction bases outside the gene matches: 5. Germline assignment: CDR1 SGHRS and CDR2 YFSETQ. The CDR3 totals 15 residues. CDR3 sequence reads: CASSPTSGSYNEQFF. Here the CDR3 DNA reads TGCGCCAGCAGCCCGACTAGCGGGTCATACAATGAGCAGTTCTTC.

This clonotype was found a few times. The chain uses TRBV3-1 and TRBJ2-3; D unclear. This CDR3 has 15 amino acids. Trimming cost V 0 bases and J 1 base, with 8 bases left between them. Germline V gene data show CDR1 as LGHDT and CDR2 as YNNKEL (reference sequence). CDR3 nucleotide sequence: TGTGCCAGCAGCCAAGATCAATCGCGCACAGATACGCAGTATTTT. Its translation: CASSQDQSRTDTQYF.